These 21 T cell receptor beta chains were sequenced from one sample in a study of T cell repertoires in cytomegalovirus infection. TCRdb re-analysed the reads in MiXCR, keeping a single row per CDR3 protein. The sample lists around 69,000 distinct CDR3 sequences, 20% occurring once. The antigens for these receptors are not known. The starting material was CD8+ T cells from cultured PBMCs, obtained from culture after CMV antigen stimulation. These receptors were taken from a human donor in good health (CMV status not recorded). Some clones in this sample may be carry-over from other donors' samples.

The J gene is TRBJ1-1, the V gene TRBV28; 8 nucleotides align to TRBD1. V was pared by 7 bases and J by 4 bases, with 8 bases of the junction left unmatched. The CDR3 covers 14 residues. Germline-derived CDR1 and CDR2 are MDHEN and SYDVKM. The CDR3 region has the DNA TGTGCCAGCATCCTGACAGGGGTGGGCACTGAAGCTTTCTTT. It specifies CASILTGVGTEAFF.

The CDR3 sequence: CASSFLEGARWTEAFF. The CDR3 coding sequence is TGTGCCAGCAGCTTTCTTGAGGGGGCGCGGTGGACTGAAGCTTTCTTT. V is TRBV5-6 and J is TRBJ1-1; TRBD1 matches 7 bases. The CDR3 covers 16 residues. Germline V CDR1 and CDR2: SGHDT, YYEEEE. V lost 2 bases to trimming and J lost 5 bases; unmatched junction nucleotides: 12.

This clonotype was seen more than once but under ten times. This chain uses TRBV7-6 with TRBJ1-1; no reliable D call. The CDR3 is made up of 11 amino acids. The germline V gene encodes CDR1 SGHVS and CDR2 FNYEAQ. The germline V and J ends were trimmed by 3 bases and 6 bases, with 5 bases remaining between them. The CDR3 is CASSFGPEAFF. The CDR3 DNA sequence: TGTGCCAGCAGCTTCGGTCCTGAAGCTTTCTTT.

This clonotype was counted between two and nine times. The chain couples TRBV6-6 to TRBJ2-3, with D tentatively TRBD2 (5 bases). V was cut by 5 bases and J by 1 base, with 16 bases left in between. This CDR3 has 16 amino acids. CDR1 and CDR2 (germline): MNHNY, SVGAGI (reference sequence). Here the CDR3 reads CASSPRWGDGTDTQYF. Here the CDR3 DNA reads TGTGCCAGCAGTCCCCGCTGGGGAGACGGCACAGATACGCAGTATTTT.

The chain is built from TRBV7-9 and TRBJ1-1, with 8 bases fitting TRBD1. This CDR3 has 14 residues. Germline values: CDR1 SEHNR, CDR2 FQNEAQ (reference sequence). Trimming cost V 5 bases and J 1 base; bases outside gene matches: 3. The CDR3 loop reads CASSATGANTEAFF. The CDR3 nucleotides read TGTGCCAGCAGCGCGACAGGGGCGAACACTGAAGCTTTCTTT.

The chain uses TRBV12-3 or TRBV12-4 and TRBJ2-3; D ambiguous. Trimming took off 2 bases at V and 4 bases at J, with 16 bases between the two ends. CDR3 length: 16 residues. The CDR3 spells CASSLSIQPHADTQYF. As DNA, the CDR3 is TGTGCCAGCAGTTTATCCATACAGCCCCATGCAGATACGCAGTATTTT.

The CDR3 DNA reads as TGTGCCACACTGGGGGACCCCATGGGCTACACCTTC. It codes for CATLGDPMGYTF. The chain employs TRBV28 and TRBJ1-2; maybe TRBD1 (5 bases). V was clipped by 10 bases and J by 8 bases, with 17 bases between them. Germline loops: CDR1 MDHEN, CDR2 SYDVKM. This CDR3 contains 12 residues.

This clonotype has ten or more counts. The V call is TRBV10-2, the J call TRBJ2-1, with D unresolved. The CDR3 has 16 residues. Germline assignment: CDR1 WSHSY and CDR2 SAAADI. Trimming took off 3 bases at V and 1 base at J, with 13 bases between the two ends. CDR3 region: CASSDGFSLSYNEQFF. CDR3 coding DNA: TGCGCCAGCAGTGATGGATTTTCGTTATCCTACAATGAGCAGTTCTTC.

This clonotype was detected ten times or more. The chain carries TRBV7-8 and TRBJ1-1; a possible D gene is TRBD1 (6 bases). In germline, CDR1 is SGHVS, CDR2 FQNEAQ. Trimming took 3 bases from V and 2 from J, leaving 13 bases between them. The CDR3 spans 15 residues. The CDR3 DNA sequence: TGTGCCAGCAGCTTCGCCGGGACATTAAACACTGAAGCTTTCTTT. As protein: CASSFAGTLNTEAFF.

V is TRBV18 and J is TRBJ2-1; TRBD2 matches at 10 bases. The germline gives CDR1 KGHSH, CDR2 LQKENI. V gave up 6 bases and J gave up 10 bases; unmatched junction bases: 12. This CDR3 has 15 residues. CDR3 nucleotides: TGTGCCAGCTCCCCGAGCGGGGGGGCCCTCGGCGAGCAGTTCTTC. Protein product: CASSPSGGALGEQFF.

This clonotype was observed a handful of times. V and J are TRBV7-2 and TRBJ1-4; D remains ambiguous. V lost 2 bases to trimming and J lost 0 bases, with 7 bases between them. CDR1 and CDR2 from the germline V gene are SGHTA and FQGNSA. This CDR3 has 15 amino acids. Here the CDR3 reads CASSLFVATNEKLFF. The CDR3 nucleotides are TGTGCCAGCAGCTTATTCGTGGCAACTAATGAAAAACTGTTTTTT.

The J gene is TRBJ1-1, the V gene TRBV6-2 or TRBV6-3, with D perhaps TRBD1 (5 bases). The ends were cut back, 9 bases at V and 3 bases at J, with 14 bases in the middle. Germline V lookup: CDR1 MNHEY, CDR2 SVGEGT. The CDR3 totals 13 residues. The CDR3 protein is CASGAAGDTEAFF. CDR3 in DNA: TGTGCCAGTGGGGCGGCTGGGGACACTGAAGCTTTCTTT.

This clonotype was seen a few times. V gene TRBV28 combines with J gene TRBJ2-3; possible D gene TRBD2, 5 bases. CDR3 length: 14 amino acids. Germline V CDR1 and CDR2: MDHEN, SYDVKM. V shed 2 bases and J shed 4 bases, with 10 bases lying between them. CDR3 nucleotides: TGTGCCAGCAGTTTAATGACTAAGGCAGATACGCAGTATTTT. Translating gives CASSLMTKADTQYF.

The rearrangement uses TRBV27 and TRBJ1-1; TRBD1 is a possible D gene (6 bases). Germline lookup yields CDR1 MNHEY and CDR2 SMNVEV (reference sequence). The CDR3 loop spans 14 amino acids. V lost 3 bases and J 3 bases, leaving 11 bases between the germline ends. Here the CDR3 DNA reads TGTGCCAGCAGTTTGAGGGGGGCAGACACTGAAGCTTTCTTT. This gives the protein CASSLRGADTEAFF.

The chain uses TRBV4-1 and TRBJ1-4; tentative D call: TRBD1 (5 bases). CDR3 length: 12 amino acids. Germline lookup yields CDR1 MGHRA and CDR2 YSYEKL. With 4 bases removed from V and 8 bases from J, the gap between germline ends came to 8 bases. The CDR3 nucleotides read TGCGCCAGCAGCCCAGGGCGGGAAAAACTGTTTTTT. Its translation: CASSPGREKLFF.

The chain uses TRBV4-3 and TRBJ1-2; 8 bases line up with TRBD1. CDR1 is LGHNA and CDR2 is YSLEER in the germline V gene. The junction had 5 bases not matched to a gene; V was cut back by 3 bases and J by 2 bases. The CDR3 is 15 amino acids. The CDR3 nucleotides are TGCGCCAGCAGCCAGGGGCGGACAGGGAACTATGGCTACACCTTC. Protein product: CASSQGRTGNYGYTF.

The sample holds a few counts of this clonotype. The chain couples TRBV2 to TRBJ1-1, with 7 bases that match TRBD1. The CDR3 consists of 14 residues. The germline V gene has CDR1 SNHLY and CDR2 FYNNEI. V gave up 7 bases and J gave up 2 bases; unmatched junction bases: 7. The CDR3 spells CASTPGQINTEAFF. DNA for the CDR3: TGTGCCAGCACCCCGGGACAGATAAACACTGAAGCTTTCTTT. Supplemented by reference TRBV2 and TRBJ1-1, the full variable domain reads EPEVTQTPSHQVTQMGQEVILRCVPISNHLYFYWYRQILGQKVEFLVSFYNNEISEKSEIFDDQFSVERPDGSNFTLKIRSTKLEDSAMYFCASTPGQINTEAFFGQGTRLTVV.

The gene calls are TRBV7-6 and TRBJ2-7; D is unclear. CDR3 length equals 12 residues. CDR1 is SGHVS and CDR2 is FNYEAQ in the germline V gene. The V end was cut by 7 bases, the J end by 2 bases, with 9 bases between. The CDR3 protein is CASTKVPYEQYF. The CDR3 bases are TGTGCCAGCACTAAGGTTCCCTACGAGCAGTACTTC.

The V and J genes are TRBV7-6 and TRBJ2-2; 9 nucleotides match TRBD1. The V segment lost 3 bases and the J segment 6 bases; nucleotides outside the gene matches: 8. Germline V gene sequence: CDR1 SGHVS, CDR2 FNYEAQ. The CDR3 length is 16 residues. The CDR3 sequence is CASSLRDRGFAGELFF. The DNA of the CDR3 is TGTGCCAGCAGCTTGAGAGACAGGGGGTTTGCCGGGGAGCTGTTTTTT.

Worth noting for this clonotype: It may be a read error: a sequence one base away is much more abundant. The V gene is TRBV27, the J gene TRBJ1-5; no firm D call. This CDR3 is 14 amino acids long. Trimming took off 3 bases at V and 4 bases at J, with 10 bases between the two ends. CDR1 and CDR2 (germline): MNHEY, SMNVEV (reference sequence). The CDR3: CASSFFPSNQPQHF. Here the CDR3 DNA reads TGTGCCAGCAGTTTCTTCCCCAGTAATCAGCCCCAGCATTTT.

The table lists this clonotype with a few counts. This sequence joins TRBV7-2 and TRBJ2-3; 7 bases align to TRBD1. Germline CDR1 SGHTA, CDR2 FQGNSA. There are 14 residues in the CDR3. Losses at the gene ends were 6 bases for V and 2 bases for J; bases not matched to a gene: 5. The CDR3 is CASRDRPLTDTQYF. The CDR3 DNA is TGTGCCAGCAGGGACAGGCCGCTCACAGATACGCAGTATTTT.